These T cell receptor beta chains were read from a single sample in a study of graft-versus-host responses after intestinal transplantation. Their antigens remain unidentified. The table came from immunoSEQ multiplex PCR; TCRdb's copy has only in-frame clones and leaves some out. This table holds over 75,000 clones, around nine tenths found once. The sequencing here drew on unstimulated CD8+ T cells sorted from spleen or lymph node cells, taken before transplant. These receptors all come from a human donor who was the organ donor for an intestinal transplant. CDR3s include the opening cysteine and the closing phenylalanine or tryptophan. D genes are given only for firm matches. A row's size may be missing; if present it is once, few, many or a size class.

>15|NA|TRBJ1-2|TRBV6-5|NA
CASSLSRTYNYGYTF
TGTGCCAGCAGTTTGTCTAGGACGTATAACTATGGCTACACCTTC
>14|NA|TRBJ1-1|TRBV4-1|NA
CASSQGHLNTEAFF
TGCGCCAGCAGCCAGGGACACTTGAACACTGAAGCTTTCTTT
>17|NA|TRBJ2-2|TRBV4-1|TRBD2
CASSQDITGGNTGELFF
TGCGCCAGCAGCCAAGATATTACGGGGGGGAACACCGGGGAGCTGTTTTTT
>15|few|TRBJ2-3|TRBV6-4|TRBD2
CASSELAGGPDTQYF
TGTGCCAGCAGTGAACTAGCGGGGGGGCCAGATACGCAGTATTTT
>15|NA|TRBJ2-7|TRBV5-1|NA
CASSLDALGAYEQYF
TGCGCCAGCAGCTTGGATGCCCTCGGCGCCTACGAGCAGTACTTC
>16|NA|TRBJ1-5|TRBV4-1|NA
CASSQGVTPVFRSQHF
TGCGCCAGCAGCCAAGGTGTGACGCCGGTTTTTAGGTCCCAGCATTTT
>14|NA|TRBJ2-2|TRBV6-5|TRBD1
CASSDLQGPGELFF
TGTGCCAGCAGTGATCTACAGGGGCCCGGGGAGCTGTTTTTT
>13|NA|TRBJ1-1|TRBV27|NA
CASSFSQNTEAFF
TGTGCCAGCAGTTTCAGCCAGAACACTGAAGCTTTCTTT
>15|NA|TRBJ1-4|TRBV4-1|NA
CASSQRLGGFEKLFF
TGCGCCAGCAGCCAAAGGCTGGGGGGCTTTGAAAAACTGTTTTTT
>16|NA|TRBJ1-4|TRBV4-2|NA
CASSQASRGTNEKLFF
TGTGCCAGCAGCCAAGCGTCGAGGGGAACTAATGAAAAACTGTTTTTT
>17|NA|TRBJ2-3|TRBV7-2|NA
CASSLNLGVGATDTQYF
TGTGCCAGCAGCTTAAACCTGGGGGTCGGAGCCACAGATACGCAGTATTTT
>15|NA|TRBJ2-7|TRBV10-2|TRBD2
CASSGKSGGAYEQYF
TGCGCCAGCAGTGGGAAAAGCGGGGGGGCTTACGAGCAGTACTTC
>14|NA|TRBJ2-7|TRBV4-1|NA
CASSYEVVSYEQYF
TGCGCCAGCAGCTACGAGGTAGTGTCCTACGAGCAGTACTTC
>13|NA|TRBJ1-1|TRBV6-1|NA
CASSQGMNTEAFF
TGTGCCAGCAGTCAAGGGATGAACACTGAAGCTTTCTTT
>16|NA|TRBJ1-1|TRBV11-2|NA
CASSGFHRQWWAEAFF
TGTGCCAGCAGCGGGTTCCATCGACAGTGGTGGGCTGAAGCTTTCTTT
>14|NA|TRBJ2-5|TRBV28|TRBD1
CASRYRDRRETQYF
TGTGCCAGCAGATACCGGGACAGACGAGAGACCCAGTACTTC
>15|once|TRBJ1-1|TRBV7-7|NA
CASSPWGLENTEAFF
TGTGCCAGCAGCCCGTGGGGCCTGGAGAACACTGAAGCTTTCTTT
>17|once|TRBJ2-7|TRBV7-2|TRBD2
CASSLGLAGDLSYEQYF
TGTGCCAGCAGCTTAGGTCTGGCGGGAGACCTTTCCTACGAGCAGTACTTC
>15|NA|TRBJ2-5|TRBV18|NA
CASSPVGWQQETQYF
TGTGCCAGCTCACCGGTGGGGTGGCAGCAAGAGACCCAGTACTTC
>12|NA|TRBJ1-1|TRBV7-9|NA
CASSPGPLGAFF
TGTGCCAGCAGCCCCGGACCCCTTGGCGCTTTCTTT
>17|NA|TRBJ2-1|TRBV4-1|NA
CASSPGFGAVTYNEQFF
TGCGCCAGCAGCCCTGGCTTTGGGGCGGTCACCTACAATGAGCAGTTCTTC
>13|NA|TRBJ1-3|TRBV5-1|NA
CASSFTELTTIYF
TGCGCCAGCAGCTTTACAGAATTAACCACCATATATTTT
>13|NA|TRBJ1-2|TRBV7-9|NA
CASSSIIGDGYTF
TGTGCCAGCAGCTCAATAATTGGAGATGGCTACACCTTC
>15|NA|TRBJ2-1|TRBV27|TRBD2
CASSFIAGAGNEQFF
TGTGCCAGCAGTTTCATAGCGGGGGCAGGGAATGAGCAGTTCTTC
>13|medium-sized|TRBJ2-3|TRBV6-4|NA
CASSDSVTDTQYF
TGTGCCAGCAGTGACTCGGTCACAGATACGCAGTATTTT
>13|few|TRBJ2-1|TRBV19|NA
CASSMGLNNEQFF
TGTGCCAGTAGTATGGGACTTAACAATGAGCAGTTCTTC
>16|NA|TRBJ2-7|TRBV28|TRBD1
CASSPRPGTGGYEQYF
TGTGCCAGCAGTCCTAGGCCCGGGACAGGGGGCTACGAGCAGTACTTC
>15|NA|TRBJ1-4|TRBV6-1|NA
CASSEAAATNEKLFF
TGTGCCAGCAGTGAAGCGGCTGCAACTAATGAAAAACTGTTTTTT
>13|NA|TRBJ1-2|TRBV11-2|NA
CASSLSGARGYTF
TGTGCCAGCAGCTTATCCGGGGCGCGCGGCTACACCTTC
>13|NA|TRBJ2-7|TRBV2|NA
CASSEYISYEQYF
TGTGCCAGCAGTGAATACATTTCCTACGAGCAGTACTTC
>15|NA|TRBJ2-1|TRBV6-6|TRBD2
CASSFAGGPVNEQFF
TGTGCCAGCAGTTTCGCGGGGGGGCCGGTTAATGAGCAGTTCTTC
>16|NA|TRBJ1-1|TRBV4-2|TRBD1
CASSQIGQGLNTEAFF
TGTGCCAGCAGCCAAATTGGACAGGGATTGAACACTGAAGCTTTCTTT
>15|NA|TRBJ1-2|TRBV6-5|NA
CASSLPGAIDYGYTF
TGTGCCAGCAGTCTCCCGGGGGCGATTGACTATGGCTACACCTTC
>13|NA|TRBJ1-1|TRBV4-1|NA
CASSQDQVTEAFF
TGCGCCAGCAGCCAAGATCAGGTCACTGAAGCTTTCTTT
>13|NA|TRBJ1-5|TRBV6-5|NA
CASSWEGNQPQHF
TGTGCCAGCAGCTGGGAGGGGAATCAGCCCCAGCATTTT
>14|NA|TRBJ2-2|TRBV10-2|NA
CASSEFRWTGELFF
TGCGCCAGCAGTGAGTTTCGCTGGACCGGGGAGCTGTTTTTT
>9|NA|TRBJ2-7|TRBV6-5|NA
CASGYEQYF
TGTGCCAGCGGGTACGAGCAGTACTTC
>14|NA|TRBJ2-4|TRBV6-5|NA
CASSPALAKNIQYF
TGTGCCAGCAGCCCCGCTCTAGCCAAAAACATTCAGTACTTC
>16|NA|TRBJ2-7|TRBV14|NA
CASSQGGGTASNEQYF
TGTGCCAGCAGCCAAGGGGGCGGGACAGCCTCTAACGAGCAGTACTTC
>17|NA|TRBJ1-6|TRBV28|TRBD1
CASSFGQGASYNSPLHF
TGTGCCAGCAGCTTTGGACAGGGGGCCTCCTATAATTCACCCCTCCACTTT
>16|NA|TRBJ2-1|TRBV2|TRBD2
CARSDAGTTPNNEQFF
TGTGCCAGATCCGATGCCGGGACTACCCCAAACAATGAGCAGTTCTTC
>12|NA|TRBJ1-1|TRBV14|NA
CASSQVDSEAFF
TGTGCCAGCAGCCAAGTTGACAGTGAAGCTTTCTTT
>10|NA|TRBJ1-2|TRBV18|NA
CASSPSRGTF
TGTGCCAGCTCACCATCGAGGGGGACCTTC
>16|NA|TRBJ2-3|TRBV15|NA
CATSRYVGRRHDTQYF
TGTGCCACCAGCAGATATGTCGGACGACGCCATGATACGCAGTATTTT
>16|NA|TRBJ2-7|TRBV9|TRBD2
CASSVGKRGRPYEQYF
TGTGCCAGCAGCGTAGGAAAGCGGGGGCGACCCTACGAGCAGTACTTC
>11|NA|TRBJ2-1|TRBV4-1|NA
CASSQGARWLF
TGCGCCAGCAGCCAAGGCGCCAGGTGGCTCTTC
>17|NA|TRBJ2-5|TRBV28|TRBD2
CASSLSPLAGGPETQYF
TGTGCCAGCAGTTTATCCCCATTAGCGGGGGGGCCGGAGACCCAGTACTTC
>15|NA|TRBJ2-3|TRBV4-1|NA
CASSDDWGATDTQYF
TGCGCCAGCAGCGACGACTGGGGAGCAACAGATACGCAGTATTTT
>15|NA|TRBJ1-2|TRBV4-2|NA
CASSQPQTDPNDYTF
TGTGCCAGCAGCCAACCTCAGACCGATCCTAATGACTACACCTTC
>14|NA|TRBJ2-7|TRBV13|NA
CASSLAGVGIEQYF
TGTGCCAGCAGCTTAGCCGGTGTGGGTATAGAGCAGTACTTC
>15|NA|TRBJ2-1|TRBV5-4|NA
CASSLVASRYNEQFF
TGTGCCAGCAGCTTGGTCGCATCTCGGTACAATGAGCAGTTCTTC
>18|NA|TRBJ1-5|TRBV4-1|NA
CASSQDPLTIGGNQPQHF
TGCGCCAGCAGCCAAGATCCCTTGACAATTGGGGGCAATCAGCCCCAGCATTTT
>13|NA|TRBJ2-7|TRBV27|TRBD1
CASSPGGEGEQYF
TGTGCCAGCTCCCCAGGGGGTGAGGGAGAGCAGTACTTC
>15|NA|TRBJ2-1|TRBV5-5|NA
CASSLSWVSYNEQFF
TGTGCCAGCAGCTTATCTTGGGTTTCCTACAATGAGCAGTTCTTC
>15|NA|TRBJ1-3|TRBV11-2|NA
CASSFKVSSGNTIYF
TGTGCCAGCAGCTTTAAGGTCTCTTCTGGAAACACCATATATTTT